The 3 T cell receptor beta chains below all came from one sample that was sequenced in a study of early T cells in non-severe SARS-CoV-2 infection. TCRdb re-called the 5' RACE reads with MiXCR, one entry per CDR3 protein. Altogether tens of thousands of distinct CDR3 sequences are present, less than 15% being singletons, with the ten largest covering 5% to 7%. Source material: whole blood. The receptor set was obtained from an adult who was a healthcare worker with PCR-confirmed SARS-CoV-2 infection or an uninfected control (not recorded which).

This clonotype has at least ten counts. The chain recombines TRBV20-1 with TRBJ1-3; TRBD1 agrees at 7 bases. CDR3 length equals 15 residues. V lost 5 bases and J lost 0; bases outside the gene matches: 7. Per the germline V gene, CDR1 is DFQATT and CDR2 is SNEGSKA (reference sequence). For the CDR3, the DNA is TGCAGTGCTGCAACAGGGGCCAACTCTGGAAACACCATATATTTT. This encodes CSAATGANSGNTIYF.

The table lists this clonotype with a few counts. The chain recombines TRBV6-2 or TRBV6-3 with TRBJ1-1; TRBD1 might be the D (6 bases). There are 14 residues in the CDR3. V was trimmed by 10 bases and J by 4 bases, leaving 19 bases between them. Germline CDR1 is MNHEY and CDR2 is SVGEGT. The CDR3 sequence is CATKPRTATTEAFF. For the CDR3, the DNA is TGTGCCACTAAACCTAGGACAGCTACCACTGAAGCTTTCTTT.

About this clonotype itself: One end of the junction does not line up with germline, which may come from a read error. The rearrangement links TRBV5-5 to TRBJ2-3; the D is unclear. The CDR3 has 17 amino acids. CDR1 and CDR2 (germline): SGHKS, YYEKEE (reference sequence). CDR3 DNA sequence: TGTGTCAGCAGCTTGGCCGGTCGAAAAGAAAGCACAGATACGCAGTATTTT. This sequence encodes CVSSLAGRKESTDTQYF.